The clone carrying this TCR beta chain was counted only a few times. The sample originates from a study of blood T cells in healthy people across ages. The use of a sample-barcoded 5' primer and a J-beta primer mix characterized a second PCR of roughly 6 to 11 cycles. A 12-random-nucleotide template-switch adaptor tagged each cDNA molecule. TCRdb reprocessed the 5' RACE reads via MiXCR and lists one record per CDR3 protein. The table lists roughly 1,300,000 distinct CDR3 sequences, roughly 59% of them singletons. V lost 7 bases and J 6 bases, leaving 14 bases between the germline ends. CDR1 and CDR2 (germline): SGDLS, YYNGEE. The CDR3 has 13 amino acids.

The rearrangement uses TRBV9 and TRBJ2-1; perhaps TRBD1 as D (5 bases). What was sequenced was blood. This receptor was obtained from a man between 18 and 35 years old in good health. This chain's CDR3 is CASDQGRGNEQFF. CDR3 sequence (DNA): TGTGCCAGCGACCAGGGAAGGGGCAATGAGCAGTTCTTC.